This T cell receptor (beta chain) was identified during a study of cytomegalovirus exposure and HLA in healthy donors. Study background: Unique TCR beta sequences numbering approximately 120 million came from 150 million to 200 million T cells in an earlier analysis. Early on, a data release was issued that held roughly 80 million unique TCRs from HLA-typed donors.

Turning to this clone: The antigen remains undetermined.

With 60 Vbeta and 13 Jbeta primers, the PCR was carried out. This table comes from immunoSEQ multiplex PCR, and its TCRdb copy is limited to in-frame clones, with some not included. The sample lists approximately 150,000 clones; approximately 80% were seen once. The V and J ends lost 1 base and 6 bases, in that order; junction bases with no gene match: 4. Per the germline V gene, CDR1 is MGHRA and CDR2 is YSYEKL. This CDR3 spans 14 amino acids. The study, taken as a whole, reports: According to the study, approximately 150 TCR beta chains were cytomegalovirus-associated.

What was sequenced was PBMCs. This clonotype was obtained from a woman aged 25-40 years in good health and CMV-seronegative. This chain connects TRBV4-1 to TRBJ2-7, with 9 bases that match TRBD1. The CDR3 coding sequence is TGCGCCAGCAGCCAAGGGGACAGGGAAGGCGAGCAGTACTTC. Protein: CASSQGDREGEQYF.